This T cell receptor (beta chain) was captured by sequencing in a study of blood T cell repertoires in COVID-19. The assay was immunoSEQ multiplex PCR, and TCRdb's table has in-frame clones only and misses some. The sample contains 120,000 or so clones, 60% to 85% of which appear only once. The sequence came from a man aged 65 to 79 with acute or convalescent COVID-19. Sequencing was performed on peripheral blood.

The DNA for the CDR3 is TGTGCCAGCAGTTACCGGACAGGGGAATGGCGCAATCAGCCCCAGCATTTT. Residues: CASSYRTGEWRNQPQHF. The J gene is TRBJ1-5, the V gene TRBV6-2 or TRBV6-3, with 9 bases aligning to TRBD1. The trim removed 2 bases at V and 2 bases at J, leaving 7 bases unmatched. This CDR3 has 17 amino acids. The germline V gene has CDR1 MNHEY and CDR2 SVGEGT.